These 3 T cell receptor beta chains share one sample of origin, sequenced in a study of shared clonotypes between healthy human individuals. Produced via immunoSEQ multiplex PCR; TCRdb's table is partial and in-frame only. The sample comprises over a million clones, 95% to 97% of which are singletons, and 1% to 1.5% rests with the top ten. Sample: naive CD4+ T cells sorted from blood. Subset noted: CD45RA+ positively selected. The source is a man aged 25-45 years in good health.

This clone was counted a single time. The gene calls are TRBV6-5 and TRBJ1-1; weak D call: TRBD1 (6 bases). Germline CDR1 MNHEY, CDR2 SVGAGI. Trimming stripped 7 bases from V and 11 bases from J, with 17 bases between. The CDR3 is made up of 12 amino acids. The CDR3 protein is CASTQGQGRAFF. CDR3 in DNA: TGTGCCAGCACCCAGGGGCAGGGTAGGGCTTTCTTT.

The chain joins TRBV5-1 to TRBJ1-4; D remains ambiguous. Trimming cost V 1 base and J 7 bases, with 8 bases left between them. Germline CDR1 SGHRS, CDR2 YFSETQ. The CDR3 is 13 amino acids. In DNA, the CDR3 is TGCGCCAGCAGCTTGACCCGGGGTGAAAAACTGTTTTTT. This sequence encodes CASSLTRGEKLFF.

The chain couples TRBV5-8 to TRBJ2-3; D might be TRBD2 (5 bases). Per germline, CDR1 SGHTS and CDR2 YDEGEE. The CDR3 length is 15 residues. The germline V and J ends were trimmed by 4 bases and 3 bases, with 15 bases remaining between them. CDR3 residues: CASSLYTPGTDTQYF. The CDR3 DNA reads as TGTGCCAGCAGCCTATATACCCCGGGGACAGATACGCAGTATTTT.